Below, one T cell receptor beta chain is given with its context. This CDR3 is 12 amino acids long. Germline CDR1 SGHRS, CDR2 YFSETQ. The V end lost 4 bases, the J end lost 7 bases, and 10 bases lay between the germline ends. This sample stems from a study of STAT5B mutations in CD4+ large granular lymphocyte leukemia. TCRdb's copy holds only in-frame clones and misses some; the assay was immunoSEQ multiplex PCR. This sample has just over 40,000 clones, with roughly 80% found just once. Sequencing input: CD4+ T cells from blood buffy coats. This rearrangement joins TRBV5-1 to TRBJ2-3, with no clear D. This clonotype originated in a human donor in good health. CDR3 DNA sequence: TGCGCCAGCAGCCCAGGTGCGCATACGCAGTATTTT. Residues: CASSPGAHTQYF. Based on the CDR3 plus reference TRBV5-1 and TRBJ2-3, the full variable domain is KAGVTQTPRYLIKTRGQQVTLSCSPISGHRSVSWYQQTPGQGLQFLFEYFSETQRNKGNFPGRFSGRQFSNSRSEMNVSTLELGDSALYLCASSPGAHTQYFGPGTRLTVL.